The 22 T cell receptor beta chains presented below share a single source sample, sequenced in a study of beta chain features in type 1 diabetes. Isolated RNA was reverse transcribed in full, so expressed TCRB transcripts were sequenced. Data came from immunoSEQ multiplex PCR; TCRdb stores just in-frame clones and leaves some out. This sample yields 900,000 or so clones, of which roughly 15% are seen a single time; 0.02% to 0.03% belongs to the top ten. The sequenced material came from naive CD4+ T cells from blood. The receptors come from a woman aged 18-29 years in good health.

This clone was observed a few times. The CDR3 DNA reads as TGTGCCAGCAAGGCGGAGTTTAGCGGGTTCAATGAGCAGTTCTTC. Translation gives CASKAEFSGFNEQFF. The rearrangement uses TRBV2 and TRBJ2-1; 7 bases fit TRBD2. CDR1 and CDR2 from the germline V gene are SNHLY and FYNNEI. The CDR3 has 15 residues. With 7 bases clipped from V and 6 bases from J, the junction kept 12 bases outside the gene matches.

The chain joins TRBV27 to TRBJ2-7; D might be TRBD1 (6 bases). CDR3 length: 14 amino acids. CDR1 is MNHEY and CDR2 is SMNVEV in the germline V gene (reference sequence). V was shortened by 0 bases and J by 6 bases, with 12 bases between the two germline ends. CDR3 region: CASSLSKQGGEQYF. CDR3 in DNA: TGTGCCAGCAGTTTATCCAAACAGGGTGGCGAGCAGTACTTC.

The sample holds a few counts of this clone. The J gene is TRBJ2-1, the V gene TRBV6-5; D gene ambiguous. The V and J ends lost 11 bases and 6 bases respectively, with 8 bases between them. This CDR3 has 10 amino acids. The germline CDR1 and CDR2 sequences are MNHEY and SVGAGI. The chain's CDR3 is CAVQANEQFF. For the CDR3, the DNA is TGTGCCGTGCAGGCCAATGAGCAGTTCTTC.

The chain is built from TRBV5-1 and TRBJ1-1; D ambiguous. The length of the CDR3 is 13 residues. Germline CDR1 SGHRS, CDR2 YFSETQ. V was cut by 0 bases and J by 8 bases, with 11 bases left in between. The chain's CDR3 is CASSLDQFSEAFF. CDR3 bases: TGCGCCAGCAGCTTGGATCAGTTTTCCGAAGCTTTCTTT.

This clone occurred a few times. The chain employs TRBV9 and TRBJ1-5; 7 bases are a match to TRBD1. Germline V CDR1 and CDR2: SGDLS, YYNGEE. The CDR3 runs to 15 residues. Losses at the gene ends were 2 bases for V and 4 bases for J; bases not matched to a gene: 6. CDR3 sequence: CASSVGTELNQPQHF. Written as DNA, the CDR3 is TGTGCCAGCAGCGTCGGGACAGAGCTTAATCAGCCCCAGCATTTT.

This clone was seen only a few times. This same CDR3 is encoded by further DNA sequences in the sample. The chain carries TRBV7-9 and TRBJ2-3; maybe TRBD2 (6 bases). CDR3 length: 14 residues. V was pared by 3 bases and J by 0 bases, with 7 bases between. Germline CDR1 reads SEHNR; CDR2 reads FQNEAQ (reference sequence). This chain's CDR3 is CASSFSGSTDTQYF. In DNA, the CDR3 is TGTGCCAGCAGCTTCAGCGGGAGCACAGATACGCAGTATTTT.

This clone was counted between two and nine times. The gene calls are TRBV18 and TRBJ1-3, with unresolved D. The V end was cut by 3 bases, the J end by 0 bases, with 12 bases between. Germline V gives CDR1 KGHSH, CDR2 LQKENI. This CDR3 comprises 16 residues. CDR3 in DNA: TGTGCCAGCTCACCTTCCTGGTCAGACTCTGGAAACACCATATATTTT. Translating gives CASSPSWSDSGNTIYF. Looking up the rest from reference TRBV18 and TRBJ1-3 gives the full variable domain: NAGVMQNPRHLVRRRGQEARLRCSPMKGHSHVYWYRQLPEEGLKFMVYLQKENIIDESGMPKERFSAEFPKEGPSILRIQQVVRGDSAAYFCASSPSWSDSGNTIYFGEGSWLTVV.

This clone was counted a few times. The junction departs from germline at one end; a sequencing error may be responsible. This sequence joins TRBV20-1 and TRBJ2-7; possibly TRBD1 for D (6 bases). Germline V lookup: CDR1 DFQATT, CDR2 SNEGSKA (reference sequence). This CDR3 is 11 amino acids long. The CDR3 DNA is TGCAGTGCTAGTTATCAGGGGCCAGCCCCCTTC. Translation: CSASYQGPAPF.

Written as DNA, the CDR3 is TGTGCCACCCGGGGGGCTGCCGGAAACACCATATATTTT. Residues: CATRGAAGNTIYF. This chain joins TRBV27 and TRBJ1-3, with a weak D call TRBD1 (6 bases). Trimming shortened V by 10 bases and J by 4 bases, and 14 bases separated the two germline ends. The germline CDR1 and CDR2 sequences are MNHEY and SMNVEV (reference sequence). The CDR3 is 13 amino acids.

V usage is TRBV7-2 and J usage is TRBJ2-1, with D maybe TRBD2 (6 bases). Germline CDR1 SGHTA, CDR2 FQGNSA. V was clipped by 4 bases and J by 4 bases, with 26 bases between them. This CDR3 contains 19 residues. The CDR3 reads CASSSRLTSYIDLYNEQFF. In DNA, the CDR3 is TGTGCCAGCAGCTCCCGCCTCACTAGCTATATTGACCTTTACAATGAGCAGTTCTTC.

The genes are TRBV5-1 and TRBJ2-5; D is unresolved. V lost 5 bases, J lost 2 bases, and 7 bases lay in between. The CDR3 totals 12 residues. The germline CDR1 and CDR2 sequences are SGHRS and YFSETQ. CDR3 DNA sequence: TGCGCCAGCAGGCCTACTCAAGAGACCCAGTACTTC. Amino acid sequence: CASRPTQETQYF. Using reference TRBV5-1 and TRBJ2-5 for the parts outside the CDR3, the full variable domain is KAGVTQTPRYLIKTRGQQVTLSCSPISGHRSVSWYQQTPGQGLQFLFEYFSETQRNKGNFPGRFSGRQFSNSRSEMNVSTLELGDSALYLCASRPTQETQYFGPGTRLLVL.

This clone occurred a few times. The chain's CDR3 is CASSLVGSQTQYF. The CDR3 DNA reads TGTGCCAGCAGCTTAGTGGGTAGCCAGACCCAGTACTTC. V is TRBV7-2 and J is TRBJ2-5; D is unresolved. The CDR3 totals 13 residues. Between the trimmed V and J ends, which lost 1 base and 6 bases, there was a span of 9 bases. Germline V gene sequence: CDR1 SGHTA, CDR2 FQGNSA.

Turning to this clone: Other nucleotide sequences from this sample produce the same CDR3. The chain carries TRBV5-4 and TRBJ1-4; D gene uncertain. Germline CDR1 reads SGHNT; CDR2 reads YYREEE (reference sequence). CDR3 size: 14 residues. With 0 bases removed from V and 0 bases from J, the gap between germline ends came to 3 bases. The CDR3 coding sequence is TGTGCCAGCAGCTTGGCTTCAACTAATGAAAAACTGTTTTTT. Translating gives CASSLASTNEKLFF.

This clone occurred a few times. The chain has TRBV14 and TRBJ1-1, with unresolved D. The CDR3 covers 12 residues. Germline V lookup: CDR1 SGHDN, CDR2 FVKESK. V lost 2 bases and J lost 8, with 9 bases in between. Here the CDR3 DNA reads TGTGCCAGCAGCCAATTCCAAAGAGAAGCTTTCTTT. Encoded protein: CASSQFQREAFF.

J is TRBJ2-1 and V is TRBV2, with 11 nucleotides matching TRBD2. Per germline, CDR1 SNHLY and CDR2 FYNNEI. This CDR3 spans 15 amino acids. The junction had 11 bases not matched to a gene; V was cut back by 6 bases and J by 10 bases. CDR3 coding DNA: TGTGCCAGCAGGTTGGTAGCGGGAGGGCGGAAGGAGCAGTTCTTC. This encodes CASRLVAGGRKEQFF. Based on the CDR3 plus reference TRBV2 and TRBJ2-1, the full variable domain is EPEVTQTPSHQVTQMGQEVILRCVPISNHLYFYWYRQILGQKVEFLVSFYNNEISEKSEIFDDQFSVERPDGSNFTLKIRSTKLEDSAMYFCASRLVAGGRKEQFFGPGTRLTVL.

The chain joins TRBV28 to TRBJ2-2; 13 bases match TRBD2. V dropped 4 bases and J dropped 4; count of bases not matched to a gene: 9. The CDR3 sequence is 18 residues long. The germline CDR1 and CDR2 sequences are MDHEN and SYDVKM. The CDR3, as DNA: TGTGCCAGCAGTTCCTTGACTAGCGGGAGGTCGGGCACCGGGGAGCTGTTTTTT. This gives the protein CASSSLTSGRSGTGELFF.

Only a few counts were recorded for this clone. The CDR3 DNA reads TGTGCCAGCAGTTCCCCGGGAGGGTCCTACGAGCAGTACTTC. Protein sequence: CASSSPGGSYEQYF. V usage is TRBV28 and J usage is TRBJ2-5, with 8 bases matching TRBD2. The end of the DNA is better explained by TRBJ2-7, so the J call may be wrong. The germline CDR1 and CDR2 sequences are MDHEN and SYDVKM. The CDR3 has 14 residues.

This clone has only one observation. The chain uses TRBV20-1 and TRBJ2-5; D not resolved. The CDR3 is 11 amino acids. From germline, CDR1 is DFQATT and CDR2 SNEGSKA (reference sequence). V was trimmed by 7 bases and J by 5 bases, leaving 11 bases between them. The DNA for the CDR3 is TGCAGTGTACCGACTTTGGAGACCCAGTACTTC. Translated: CSVPTLETQYF.

This clone was seen a handful of times. This chain connects TRBV5-1 to TRBJ2-1; TRBD1 agrees at 10 bases. Germline V gives CDR1 SGHRS, CDR2 YFSETQ. CDR3 length equals 17 residues. The trim removed 4 bases at V and 10 bases at J, leaving 17 bases unmatched. The CDR3 DNA reads TGCGCCAGCAGCATCGGTGACAGGGGGCGGTTATACGGAGAGCAGTTCTTC. Its translation: CASSIGDRGRLYGEQFF.

The chain employs TRBV19 and TRBJ2-5, with 7 bases aligning to TRBD1. This CDR3 comprises 13 residues. The germline gives CDR1 LNHDA, CDR2 SQIVND (reference sequence). Losses at the gene ends were 6 bases for V and 9 bases for J; bases not matched to a gene: 10. The CDR3 DNA reads as TGTGCCAGTAGGGCGAGGGGGCTCGGGGCCCAGTACTTC. It is translated as CASRARGLGAQYF.

This clone has a handful of counts. At one of its ends the junction is not consistent with the germline gene, which may arise from a read error. The V call is TRBV7-9, the J call TRBJ1-1; 9 bases match TRBD1. Germline V lookup: CDR1 SEHNR, CDR2 FQNEAQ (reference sequence). The CDR3 length is 15 residues. The CDR3 loop is CASSFTGQGNAEAFF. CDR3 nucleotide sequence: TGTGCCAGCAGCTTCACAGGACAGGGGAACGCTGAAGCTTTCTTT.

On this clone: No DNA is shown, since the ends of the CDR3 on it are uncertain; the CDR3 is the one TCRdb lists. The same CDR3 is also encoded by other DNA sequences in this sample. This chain links TRBV29-1 with TRBJ1-1; the table's D call of TRBD1 was not tested on the DNA. Termini included, the CDR3 measures 13 amino acids. From germline, CDR1 is SQVTM and CDR2 ANQGSEA. CDR3 loop: CSVGAGTVTEAFF.